What follows are 27 T cell receptor beta chains derived from one specimen sequenced in a study of monozygotic twins with inflammatory bowel disease (dated 2019 in TCRdb). Libraries were built with 5' RACE. Sequencing relied on an Illumina HiSeq 2500. TCRdb reanalyzed the reads, keeping one entry per CDR3 protein sequence and omitting DNA. The sample's table lists a count of over 110,000 distinct CDR3 sequences. About 2.6% of the sample rests with the top ten. Sequenced: blood. These receptor sequences come from a human donor with ulcerative colitis or Crohn's disease, or a healthy co-twin of an affected twin (not recorded which).

J is TRBJ1-4 and V is TRBV28; TCRdb gives TRBD1 as the D gene, but with no DNA this cannot be confirmed. CDR3 size: 15 residues. CDR1 MDHEN and CDR2 SYDVKM come from the germline V gene. The CDR3 loop reads CASSLGTGINEKLFF.

The rearrangement links TRBV5-1 to TRBJ2-3; the TCRdb call, TRBD1, lacks DNA for checking. The CDR3 is made up of 15 amino acids. CDR1 is SGHRS, CDR2 YFSETQ, per germline. The CDR3 reads CASSLVSRVTDTQYF.

CDR3 loop: CASSLDPGENIQYF. V usage is TRBV5-1 and J usage is TRBJ2-4; TCRdb picks TRBD1, but there is no DNA to check that call. Looked up from germline, CDR1 is SGHRS and CDR2 is YFSETQ. The CDR3 consists of 14 residues.

This chain joins TRBV4-2 and TRBJ2-7; TCRdb names TRBD1, which stays unverified in the absence of DNA. The CDR3 covers 15 residues. The germline V gene has CDR1 LGHNA and CDR2 YNFKEQ. CDR3 residues: CASSQGGGASYEQYF.

The chain links TRBV6-6 to TRBJ1-5; the D call from TCRdb, TRBD1, cannot be confirmed without DNA. The CDR3 is made up of 14 amino acids. From germline, CDR1 is MNHNY and CDR2 SVGAGI (reference sequence). CDR3 loop: CASSKGRSNQPQHF.

The chain uses TRBV27 and TRBJ2-7; TCRdb returns TRBD1, unconfirmable since there is no DNA. The length of the CDR3 is 14 residues. Per the germline V gene, CDR1 is MNHEY and CDR2 is SMNVEV (reference sequence). The CDR3 sequence is CASKASGFPYEQYF.

The genes are TRBV29-1 and TRBJ2-5; TCRdb gives TRBD1 as the D gene, but with no DNA this cannot be confirmed. Germline V gene sequence: CDR1 SQVTM, CDR2 ANQGSEA. The CDR3 runs 13 residues. CDR3 amino acids: CSVVRDNQDTQYF.

The chain has TRBV9 and TRBJ1-3. Germline V CDR1 and CDR2: SGDLS, YYNGEE. This CDR3 contains 16 residues. CDR3 sequence: CASSVDAAISGNTIYF.

The rearrangement links TRBV7-2 to TRBJ1-5. The CDR3 is 16 amino acids. CDR1 is SGHTA and CDR2 is FQGNSA in the germline V gene. The CDR3: CASSSGAPADNQPQHF.

The CDR3 sequence: CASSLQGPDRETYEQYF. This chain uses TRBV7-3 with TRBJ2-7; TCRdb proposes TRBD1, but this gene call is untestable without DNA. From germline, CDR1 is SGHTA and CDR2 FQGTGA. The CDR3 has 17 amino acids. The variable domain in full, with the rest retrieved from reference TRBV7-3 and TRBJ2-7, is GAGVSQTPSNKVTEKGKYVELRCDPISGHTALYWYRQSLGQGPEFLIYFQGTGAADDSGLPNDRFFAVRPEGSVSTLKIQRTERGDSAVYLCASSLQGPDRETYEQYFGPGTRLTVT.

The chain has TRBV6-2 or TRBV6-3 and TRBJ2-7. Germline V gene sequence: CDR1 MNHEY, CDR2 SVGEGT. The CDR3 extends over 11 amino acids. The CDR3 spells CASRKIDEQYF.

V gene TRBV19 combines with J gene TRBJ1-2. Germline V gene data show CDR1 as LNHDA and CDR2 as SQIVND (reference sequence). The CDR3 runs to 14 residues. CDR3 sequence: CASSRMGTNYGYTF.

The gene calls are TRBV7-2 and TRBJ2-7; the D gene TCRdb calls, TRBD2, cannot be checked with no DNA. The germline V gene encodes CDR1 SGHTA and CDR2 FQGNSA. The CDR3 totals 16 residues. The CDR3 sequence is CASSLARASSPYEQYF. Full variable domain (missing parts from reference TRBV7-2 and TRBJ2-7): GAGVSQSPSNKVTEKGKDVELRCDPISGHTALYWYRQSLGQGLEFLIYFQGNSAPDKSGLPSDRFSAERTGGSVSTLTIQRTQQEDSAVYLCASSLARASSPYEQYFGPGTRLTVT.

V gene TRBV11-2 combines with J gene TRBJ2-5; the TRBD1 assignment by TCRdb is unverifiable without DNA. The CDR3 is 16 amino acids. The germline CDR1 and CDR2 sequences are SGHAT and FQNNGV. The CDR3 protein is CASSLAPGRGKETQYF.

V is TRBV2 and J is TRBJ2-3. Germline V gives CDR1 SNHLY, CDR2 FYNNEI. CDR3 length equals 15 residues. CDR3 residues: CATSSWMVAGDTQYF.

This rearrangement joins TRBV4-1 to TRBJ2-6. Germline values: CDR1 MGHRA, CDR2 YSYEKL. This CDR3 is built from 17 residues. CDR3 in amino acids: CASSHLSGGSGANVLTF.

The chain links TRBV20-1 to TRBJ1-5; TCRdb indicates TRBD1, and absent DNA this call remains unverified. The CDR3 runs to 15 residues. From germline, CDR1 is DFQATT and CDR2 SNEGSKA (reference sequence). CDR3 amino acids: CSAIPRTGGPQPQHF.

V and J are TRBV6-1 and TRBJ2-7. The CDR3 contains 14 residues. In germline, CDR1 is MNHNS, CDR2 SASEGT. This CDR3 is CASTFSGATYEQYF.

This chain joins TRBV20-1 and TRBJ2-7. The CDR3 extends over 14 amino acids. Germline V gene sequence: CDR1 DFQATT, CDR2 SNEGSKA (reference sequence). CDR3: CSARRDGESYEQYF.

J is TRBJ1-4 and V is TRBV12-3 or TRBV12-4; TCRdb selects TRBD1, and the lack of DNA leaves this call unchecked. The CDR3 covers 15 residues. The CDR3 protein is CASSLAGGGSEKLFF.

This chain joins TRBV6-5 and TRBJ2-5. The CDR3 is 16 amino acids. The V gene's germline CDR1 is MNHEY and CDR2 SVGAGI. Here the CDR3 reads CASSYRITRYQETQYF.

The chain couples TRBV28 to TRBJ2-7; as DNA is missing, the TRBD1 call by TCRdb cannot be tested. CDR1 is MDHEN and CDR2 is SYDVKM in the germline V gene. CDR3 length: 16 amino acids. This chain's CDR3 is CASSLFRGVSSYEQYF.

This CDR3 is CASSLPGQYEQYF. The chain has TRBV7-2 and TRBJ2-7; no DNA is available, so the TRBD1 call from TCRdb remains unchecked. The CDR3 loop spans 13 amino acids. Germline CDR1 SGHTA, CDR2 FQGNSA. Using reference TRBV7-2 and TRBJ2-7 for the parts outside the CDR3, the full variable domain is GAGVSQSPSNKVTEKGKDVELRCDPISGHTALYWYRQSLGQGLEFLIYFQGNSAPDKSGLPSDRFSAERTGGSVSTLTIQRTQQEDSAVYLCASSLPGQYEQYFGPGTRLTVT.

The CDR3 is CASSLISGPQETQYF. The chain couples TRBV5-1 to TRBJ2-5; the D call of TRBD1 rests on TCRdb alone, since no DNA is present to check it. CDR3 size: 15 residues. Germline lookup yields CDR1 SGHRS and CDR2 YFSETQ. The full variable domain, in which reference TRBV5-1 and TRBJ2-5 provide the parts outside the CDR3, is KAGVTQTPRYLIKTRGQQVTLSCSPISGHRSVSWYQQTPGQGLQFLFEYFSETQRNKGNFPGRFSGRQFSNSRSEMNVSTLELGDSALYLCASSLISGPQETQYFGPGTRLLVL.

The chain employs TRBV10-3 and TRBJ1-5; TCRdb gives TRBD1 as the D gene, but with no DNA this cannot be confirmed. Germline lookup yields CDR1 ENHRY and CDR2 SYGVKD. There are 16 residues in the CDR3. This chain's CDR3 is CAISETPDTGNQPQHF.

The rearrangement uses TRBV20-1 and TRBJ2-1; TCRdb outputs TRBD2, but without DNA this stays unchecked. In germline, CDR1 is DFQATT, CDR2 SNEGSKA (reference sequence). The CDR3 spans 16 residues. This CDR3 is CSARDPSGGAGNEQFF.

The chain employs TRBV20-1 and TRBJ2-1; TCRdb returns TRBD2, unconfirmable since there is no DNA. The CDR3 covers 18 residues. Germline V gives CDR1 DFQATT, CDR2 SNEGSKA (reference sequence). This CDR3 reads CSAPESSGGSNSYNEQFF.